Below, 17 T cell receptor beta chains from the same sample are listed, as sequenced in a study of OX40 agonist ivuxolimab in advanced cancers. Libraries were prepared by immunoSEQ multiplex PCR; TCRdb keeps only in-frame clonotypes and omits some of them. The sample contains under 40,000 clones, approximately 89% of which appear only once. The sequencing here drew on CD4+ or CD8+ T cells sorted from blood, taken in a trial of the OX40 agonist ivuxolimab. These receptor sequences come from an adult with an advanced solid tumor such as melanoma, head and neck, liver or kidney cancer.

This clone was seen a single time. The V gene is TRBV5-1, the J gene TRBJ1-4, with a weak D call TRBD1 (5 bases). The CDR3 extends over 16 amino acids. Germline CDR1 is SGHRS and CDR2 is YFSETQ. Trimming pared 3 bases from V and 3 bases from J, leaving 15 bases between. The CDR3 DNA reads TGCGCCAGCAGCTCTACCCGGGGGGGAGCTAATGAAAAACTGTTTTTT. Its protein product is CASSSTRGGANEKLFF.

The rearrangement uses TRBV27 and TRBJ2-1; 10 positions agree with TRBD2. The junction had 2 bases not matched to a gene; V was cut back by 0 bases and J by 6 bases. The germline V gene has CDR1 MNHEY and CDR2 SMNVEV (reference sequence). The CDR3 runs 15 residues. DNA for the CDR3: TGTGCCAGCAGTTTATCAGCGGGAGGGTTCAATGAGCAGTTCTTC. Translating gives CASSLSAGGFNEQFF.

The chain is built from TRBV5-4 and TRBJ1-3, with D perhaps matching TRBD1 (5 bases). V gave up 4 bases and J gave up 7 bases, with 21 bases separating them. Germline CDR1 reads SGHNT; CDR2 reads YYREEE (reference sequence). The CDR3 loop spans 16 amino acids. The CDR3 DNA reads as TGTGCCAGCAGCCCCGGACTGGGGGTCTCCAGGAACACCATATATTTT. Its protein is CASSPGLGVSRNTIYF.

CDR3 sequence (DNA): TGTGCCAGCAGTATCCCTCTAGCGGGTGGGGAGACCCAGTACTTC. Protein sequence: CASSIPLAGGETQYF. The genes are TRBV6-1 and TRBJ2-5; 8 bases align to TRBD2. The CDR3 covers 15 residues. Germline assignment: CDR1 MNHNS and CDR2 SASEGT. V dropped 5 bases and J dropped 5; count of bases not matched to a gene: 10.

This chain joins TRBV30 and TRBJ1-1; no clear D gene. CDR3 length equals 14 residues. With 1 base removed from V and 1 base from J, the gap between germline ends came to 10 bases. Germline V gene sequence: CDR1 GTSNPN, CDR2 SVGIG (reference sequence). In DNA, the CDR3 is TGTGCCTGGAGTGGGGGAAAAGGGAACACTGAAGCTTTCTTT. Translated: CAWSGGKGNTEAFF.

The V call is TRBV12-5, the J call TRBJ2-5; D uncertain. The CDR3 extends over 14 amino acids. Germline assignment: CDR1 LGHNT and CDR2 FRNRAP. Trimming removed 1 base at V and 1 base at J, with 7 bases between. DNA for the CDR3: TGTGCTAGTGGTTTGGGGACCCTCCAAGAGACCCAGTACTTC. Encoded protein: CASGLGTLQETQYF.

The chain couples TRBV19 to TRBJ1-2; 7 nucleotides line up with TRBD1. V shed 7 bases, J shed 5 bases, and the junction held 4 bases outside the gene matches. The CDR3 loop spans 12 amino acids. The germline CDR1 and CDR2 sequences are LNHDA and SQIVND (reference sequence). The DNA for the CDR3 is TGTGCCAGTACGGGACAGAATTATGGCTACACCTTC. It yields the protein CASTGQNYGYTF.

The rearrangement links TRBV2 to TRBJ2-7; 7 bases line up with TRBD2. The CDR3 contains 14 residues. Trimming cost V 6 bases and J 2 bases; bases outside gene matches: 7. Looked up from germline, CDR1 is SNHLY and CDR2 is FYNNEI. The CDR3 coding sequence is TGTGCCAGCAGCCCTCTAGCGGTTACCTACGAGCAGTACTTC. This translates into CASSPLAVTYEQYF.

This chain links TRBV7-3 with TRBJ2-7, with 8 bases identical to TRBD2. The CDR3 is 13 residues long. Per germline, CDR1 SGHTA and CDR2 FQGTGA. With 2 bases clipped from V and 6 bases from J, the junction kept 3 bases outside the gene matches. The CDR3 spells CASSLAGGREQYF. The CDR3, as DNA: TGTGCCAGCAGCTTAGCGGGGGGACGCGAGCAGTACTTC. Full variable domain (outside the CDR3, taken from reference TRBV7-3 and TRBJ2-7): GAGVSQTPSNKVTEKGKYVELRCDPISGHTALYWYRQSLGQGPEFLIYFQGTGAADDSGLPNDRFFAVRPEGSVSTLKIQRTERGDSAVYLCASSLAGGREQYFGPGTRLTVT.

V and J are TRBV6-5 and TRBJ2-3, with TRBD1 matching 8 bases. This CDR3 has 15 residues. CDR1 is MNHEY, CDR2 SVGAGI, per germline. With V trimmed by 6 bases and J by 2 bases, 7 bases remained unmatched. CDR3 residues: CASREDRDFTDTQYF. Here the CDR3 DNA reads TGTGCCAGCAGAGAGGACAGGGACTTCACAGATACGCAGTATTTT.

The J gene is TRBJ2-2, the V gene TRBV9; D unresolved. The CDR3 loop spans 14 amino acids. Trimming stripped 2 bases from V and 2 bases from J, with 7 bases between. Germline V lookup: CDR1 SGDLS, CDR2 YYNGEE. Here the CDR3 DNA reads TGTGCCAGCAGCGTGGCCTCCAACACCGGGGAGCTGTTTTTT. The encoded protein is CASSVASNTGELFF.

The rearrangement uses TRBV5-6 and TRBJ2-3; no firm D call. V was pared by 4 bases and J by 1 base, with 4 bases between. This CDR3 has 12 amino acids. From germline, CDR1 is SGHDT and CDR2 YYEEEE. The CDR3 DNA reads TGTGCCAGCAGCGGGGGCACAGATACGCAGTATTTT. Amino acid sequence: CASSGGTDTQYF.

Only one count was recorded for this clone. The rearrangement joins TRBV5-1 to TRBJ1-4; 8 positions agree with TRBD1. CDR3 size: 17 residues. Germline assignment: CDR1 SGHRS and CDR2 YFSETQ. Trimming took 3 bases from V and 7 from J; bases not matched to a gene: 14. The CDR3 spells CASSSGTYRGAAEKLFF. DNA of the CDR3: TGCGCCAGCAGCTCCGGGACCTACAGGGGGGCGGCTGAAAAACTGTTTTTT.

V is TRBV15 and J is TRBJ2-5; 7 bases map to TRBD1. V was pared by 1 base and J by 11 bases, with 13 bases of the junction left unmatched. Germline CDR1 and CDR2: LNHNV and YYDKDF (reference sequence). The CDR3 covers 15 residues. CDR3 DNA sequence: TGTGCCACCAGCAGAGCAGACAGGGATTTTGCAGAGCAGTACTTC. Translation gives CATSRADRDFAEQYF.

V is TRBV30 and J is TRBJ1-4; unclear D gene. Trimming stripped 4 bases from V and 2 bases from J, with 8 bases between. The CDR3 is 13 residues long. Looked up from germline, CDR1 is GTSNPN and CDR2 is SVGIG (reference sequence). DNA for the CDR3: TGTGCCTGGAACCGGGCGACTAATGAAAAACTGTTTTTT. Amino acids: CAWNRATNEKLFF. The full variable domain, rest sourced from reference TRBV30 and TRBJ1-4, is SQTIHQWPATLVQPVGSPLSLECTVEGTSNPNLYWYRQAAGRGLQLLFYSVGIGQISSEVPQNLSASRPQDRQFILSSKKLLLSDSGFYLCAWNRATNEKLFFGSGTQLSVL.

The rearrangement uses TRBV4-2 and TRBJ2-3; D gene uncertain. V was clipped by 0 bases and J by 0 bases, with 13 bases between them. Germline assignment: CDR1 LGHNA and CDR2 YNFKEQ. CDR3 size: 17 residues. CDR3 bases: TGTGCCAGCAGCCAAGAATCAGGCCAGCCTAGCACAGATACGCAGTATTTT. Translated: CASSQESGQPSTDTQYF.

The V gene is TRBV5-4, the J gene TRBJ2-7; 9 bases fit TRBD1. The CDR3 contains 15 residues. V was pared by 2 bases and J by 5 bases, with 8 bases of the junction left unmatched. Germline loops: CDR1 SGHNT, CDR2 YYREEE (reference sequence). This CDR3 reads CASSFRGQGYHEQYF. CDR3 in DNA: TGTGCCAGCAGCTTCCGAGGACAGGGGTATCACGAGCAGTACTTC.